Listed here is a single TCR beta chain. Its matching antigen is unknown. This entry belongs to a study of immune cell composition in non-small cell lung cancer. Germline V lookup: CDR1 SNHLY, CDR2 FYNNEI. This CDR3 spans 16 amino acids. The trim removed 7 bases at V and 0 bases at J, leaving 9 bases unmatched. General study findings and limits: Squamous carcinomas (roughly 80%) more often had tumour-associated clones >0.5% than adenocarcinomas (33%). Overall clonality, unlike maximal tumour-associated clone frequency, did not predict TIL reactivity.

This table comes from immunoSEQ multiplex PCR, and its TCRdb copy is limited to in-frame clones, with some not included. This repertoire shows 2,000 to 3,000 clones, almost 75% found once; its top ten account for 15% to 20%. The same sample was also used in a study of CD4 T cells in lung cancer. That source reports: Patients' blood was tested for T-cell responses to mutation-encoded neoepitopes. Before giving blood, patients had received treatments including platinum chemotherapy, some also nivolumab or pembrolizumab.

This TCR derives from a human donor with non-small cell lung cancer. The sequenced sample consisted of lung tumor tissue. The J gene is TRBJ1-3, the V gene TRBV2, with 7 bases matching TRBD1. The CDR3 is CASTKTTGTSGNTIYF. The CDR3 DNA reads TGTGCCAGCACCAAGACGACAGGGACCTCTGGAAACACCATATATTTT.